Presented here are 18 T cell receptor beta chains from one specimen sequenced in a study of blood T cell repertoires in COVID-19 (dated by TCRdb to about 2020). The method behind the library was the immunoSEQ multiplex PCR assay. In its TCRdb copy, this immuneACCESS table keeps in-frame sequences only and misses some clones. Where compared with another copy, unresolved V genes explain less than half of these, and the others have no known cause. This sample comprises about 320,000 clones, under 95% of them detected only once. The top ten constitute around 2.7% of the sample. What was sequenced was PBMCs or T cells enriched from blood (not recorded which). All receptors derive from a man in his sixties who had recovered from COVID-19.

The CDR3 loop is CARQGSYNSPLHF. DNA of the CDR3: TGTGCCCGACAGGGCTCCTATAATTCACCCCTCCACTTT. The chain couples TRBV30 to TRBJ1-6; TRBD1 aligns across 7 bases. V dropped 8 bases and J dropped 0; count of bases not matched to a gene: 1. Germline CDR1 reads GTSNPN; CDR2 reads SVGIG (reference sequence). This CDR3 is built from 13 residues.

The chain uses TRBV5-1 and TRBJ1-5, with TRBD1 identical over 10 bases. Germline V gene data show CDR1 as SGHRS and CDR2 as YFSETQ. V shed 1 base and J 6 bases; nucleotides not matched to a gene: 4. The CDR3 runs 15 residues. The CDR3 coding sequence is TGCGCCAGCAGCTTGACCGGGACAGGGGTTCAGCCCCAGCATTTT. Translating it yields CASSLTGTGVQPQHF.

The gene calls are TRBV11-2 and TRBJ2-7; TRBD2 matches 9 bases. V lost 0 bases to trimming and J lost 6 bases; unmatched junction nucleotides: 3. The CDR3 length is 14 residues. Germline-derived CDR1 and CDR2 are SGHAT and FQNNGV. The CDR3 sequence is CASSLDLLAGEQYF. For the CDR3, the DNA is TGTGCCAGCAGCTTAGATCTACTAGCGGGCGAGCAGTACTTC.

The chain joins TRBV29-1 to TRBJ2-7; 12 nucleotides align to TRBD1. CDR3 length: 15 residues. V shed 7 bases, J shed 4 bases, and the junction held 11 bases outside the gene matches. Germline V gene lookup returns CDR1 SQVTM and CDR2 ANQGSEA. The CDR3 region is CSANGLGQGAYEQYF. CDR3 coding DNA: TGCAGCGCAAACGGGCTGGGACAGGGGGCTTACGAGCAGTACTTC.

The chain uses TRBV5-6 and TRBJ1-3; D gene uncertain. Trimming took off 1 base at V and 0 bases at J, with 11 bases between the two ends. The CDR3 loop spans 16 amino acids. Germline CDR1 reads SGHDT; CDR2 reads YYEEEE. CDR3 nucleotides: TGTGCCAGCAGCTTGAAGCCCGCAGGCTCTGGAAACACCATATATTTT. This gives the protein CASSLKPAGSGNTIYF.

The genes are TRBV3-1 (or the pseudogene TRBV3-2) and TRBJ2-5, with 11 bases fitting TRBD2. Germline values: CDR1 LGHDT, CDR2 YNNKEL (reference sequence). V lost 1 base and J lost 3; bases outside the gene matches: 4. This CDR3 has 16 amino acids. The CDR3 reads CASSQVRLAGKETQYF. CDR3 nucleotides: TGTGCCAGCAGCCAAGTAAGACTAGCGGGGAAAGAGACCCAGTACTTC.

The chain uses TRBV10-1 and TRBJ2-7, with D maybe TRBD2 (6 bases). CDR1 WNHNN and CDR2 SYGVQD come from the germline V gene (reference sequence). The CDR3 covers 19 residues. With 7 bases removed from V and 2 bases from J, the gap between germline ends came to 30 bases. CDR3 amino acids: CASNTPAGGVAAITYEQYF. The CDR3 DNA follows: TGCGCCAGCAACACCCCAGCCGGTGGGGTAGCGGCAATCACCTACGAGCAGTACTTC.

The V and J genes are TRBV6-5 and TRBJ2-1; D is possibly TRBD2 (5 bases). Looked up from germline, CDR1 is MNHEY and CDR2 is SVGAGI. The CDR3 consists of 12 residues. V was cut by 2 bases and J by 10 bases, with 9 bases left in between. The CDR3 DNA sequence: TGTGCCAGCAGTTACCTTCCGGGGGAGCAGTTCTTC. Its translation: CASSYLPGEQFF.

Comments on this clone: Other DNA sequences from this sample encode an identical CDR3 as well. This chain joins TRBV3-1 (or the pseudogene TRBV3-2) and TRBJ1-5, with a possible D match to TRBD1 (6 bases). Germline-derived CDR1 and CDR2 are LGHDT and YNNKEL (reference sequence). V lost 0 bases and J 6 bases, leaving 6 bases between the germline ends. The CDR3 has 13 residues. CDR3 sequence: CASSQDRGQPQHF. The DNA for the CDR3 is TGTGCCAGCAGCCAAGACAGGGGTCAGCCCCAGCATTTT.

V gene TRBV9 combines with J gene TRBJ1-3, with 7 nucleotides matching TRBD1. Trimming took 0 bases from V and 2 from J; bases not matched to a gene: 11. The CDR3 spans 18 residues. The V gene's germline CDR1 is SGDLS and CDR2 YYNGEE. Here the CDR3 DNA reads TGTGCCAGCAGCGTAGCTACGGAACAGGGGTCCCCTGGAAACACCATATATTTT. Residues: CASSVATEQGSPGNTIYF.

This sequence joins TRBV11-3 and TRBJ2-3, with 7 nucleotides matching TRBD2. The junction had 19 bases not matched to a gene; V was cut back by 5 bases and J by 5 bases. The CDR3 spans 18 residues. Germline V CDR1 and CDR2: SGHNT, YENEEA. The CDR3 loop is CASSPRRGGSGERDTQYF. The CDR3 DNA reads as TGTGCCAGCAGCCCTCGGAGGGGAGGGTCGGGAGAGAGAGATACGCAGTATTTT.

V gene TRBV6-5 combines with J gene TRBJ1-1, with TRBD1 identical over 7 bases. Trimming took 0 bases from V and 3 from J; bases not matched to a gene: 1. The CDR3 runs to 14 residues. Per germline, CDR1 MNHEY and CDR2 SVGAGI. CDR3 protein: CASSYSTGYTEAFF. The CDR3 DNA sequence: TGTGCCAGCAGTTACTCGACAGGGTACACTGAAGCTTTCTTT.

This clone has just one count. V gene TRBV6-2 or TRBV6-3 combines with J gene TRBJ2-3; 8 bases line up with TRBD2. The V and J ends lost 2 bases and 1 base, in that order; junction bases with no gene match: 17. CDR1 MNHEY and CDR2 SVGEGT come from the germline V gene. The length of the CDR3 is 20 residues. CDR3 DNA sequence: TGTGCCAGCAGTTACGTGCTAGCGGGTTCTTCCTTGGGGCGCACAGATACGCAGTATTTT. Its protein product is CASSYVLAGSSLGRTDTQYF.

As concerns this clone: The sample holds other DNA sequences that translate to the same CDR3. The chain employs TRBV5-1 and TRBJ2-2; D gene unclear. In germline, CDR1 is SGHRS, CDR2 YFSETQ. V was trimmed by 0 bases and J by 2 bases, leaving 8 bases between them. The CDR3 runs to 15 residues. The CDR3 sequence: CASSLAGANTGELFF. CDR3 DNA sequence: TGCGCCAGCAGCTTGGCAGGCGCCAACACCGGGGAGCTGTTTTTT.

The chain couples TRBV7-9 to TRBJ1-3; D gene uncertain. Between the trimmed V and J ends, which lost 6 bases and 0 bases, there was a span of 24 bases. Germline assignment: CDR1 SEHNR and CDR2 FQNEAQ (reference sequence). The CDR3 loop spans 19 amino acids. CDR3 protein: CASRPDGVSSKGSGNTIYF. CDR3 DNA: TGTGCCAGCAGACCAGACGGGGTCTCTAGCAAGGGCTCTGGAAACACCATATATTTT.

The J gene is TRBJ2-1, the V gene TRBV2; TRBD2 agrees at 7 bases. The CDR3 has 16 amino acids. Germline-derived CDR1 and CDR2 are SNHLY and FYNNEI. V shed 6 bases and J 5 bases; nucleotides not matched to a gene: 13. CDR3 coding DNA: TGTGCCAGCAGCCACCGGGGGAAGCGGGATAACAATGAGCAGTTCTTC. Translated: CASSHRGKRDNNEQFF.

The CDR3 sequence is CASSFKGQGAYGYTF. In nucleotides, the CDR3 is TGTGCCAGCAGTTTTAAAGGACAGGGGGCCTATGGCTACACCTTC. J is TRBJ1-2 and V is TRBV27, with 11 nucleotides matching TRBD1. The CDR3 consists of 15 residues. V shed 3 bases, J shed 4 bases, and the junction held 4 bases outside the gene matches. Germline-derived CDR1 and CDR2 are MNHEY and SMNVEV (reference sequence).

The gene calls are TRBV5-5 and TRBJ1-1; D is undetermined. The CDR3 runs 15 residues. CDR1 is SGHKS and CDR2 is YYEKEE in the germline V gene (reference sequence). V was trimmed by 3 bases and J by 0 bases, leaving 12 bases between them. The CDR3 protein is CASSYDTRMNTEAFF. The CDR3 DNA reads as TGTGCCAGCAGCTATGACACCCGGATGAACACTGAAGCTTTCTTT.